A single sample is the source of the 14 T cell receptor beta chains below, sequenced in a study of blood T cell repertoires in COVID-19. Sequencing used immunoSEQ multiplex PCR; TCRdb keeps in-frame clones, though not all of them. The sample yields 70,000 to 90,000 clones, roughly 88% seen once. The sequenced material came from peripheral blood. Every receptor here comes from a man aged 50-59 years with active COVID-19.

This clone turned up a few times. The chain is built from TRBV5-4 and TRBJ2-2; D uncertain. The germline V and J ends were trimmed by 4 bases and 1 base, with 8 bases remaining between them. Germline CDR1 reads SGHNT; CDR2 reads YYREEE (reference sequence). This CDR3 contains 14 residues. DNA of the CDR3: TGTGCCAGCAGCCCGACGGGGAACACCGGGGAGCTGTTTTTT. Its protein product is CASSPTGNTGELFF.

The chain uses TRBV11-2 and TRBJ2-7, with 9 bases fitting TRBD2. The length of the CDR3 is 14 residues. Germline CDR1 SGHAT, CDR2 FQNNGV. The ends lost 5 bases at V and 4 bases at J; junction bases unmatched: 6. The CDR3, as DNA: TGTGCCAGCAGCCCCCAAAGCGGGAGGTACGAGCAGTACTTC. It yields the protein CASSPQSGRYEQYF.

The rearrangement uses TRBV28 and TRBJ2-2; 7 nucleotides match TRBD2. V was pared by 10 bases and J by 3 bases, with 5 bases of the junction left unmatched. The CDR3 length is 13 residues. CDR1 and CDR2 (germline): MDHEN, SYDVKM. CDR3 residues: CATSRGDTGELFF. The CDR3 DNA reads TGTGCCACCTCCCGGGGGGACACCGGGGAGCTGTTTTTT.

The CDR3 nucleotides are TGTGCCAGCTCACCGGGACAGAATGAAAAACTGTTTTTT. Amino acids: CASSPGQNEKLFF. The V and J genes are TRBV18 and TRBJ1-4, with 7 positions matching TRBD1. V was clipped by 3 bases and J by 5 bases; unmatched bases: 0. Germline V gives CDR1 KGHSH, CDR2 LQKENI. This CDR3 is 13 amino acids long.

V gene TRBV18 combines with J gene TRBJ2-5; TRBD2 is a possible D gene (6 bases). From germline, CDR1 is KGHSH and CDR2 LQKENI. Trimming pared 3 bases from V and 2 bases from J, leaving 13 bases between. This CDR3 is 15 amino acids long. The CDR3 sequence is CASSPLPSAQETQYF. In DNA, the CDR3 is TGTGCCAGCTCACCTCTACCTAGCGCTCAAGAGACCCAGTACTTC.

The genes are TRBV19 and TRBJ2-1; TRBD2 agrees at 11 bases. Unmatched junction bases numbered 11, after V lost 4 bases and J lost 12 bases. The CDR3 is 15 amino acids. From germline, CDR1 is LNHDA and CDR2 SQIVND (reference sequence). The CDR3 reads CASSTLAGGKDGQFF. The CDR3 nucleotides are TGTGCCAGTAGTACTCTAGCGGGAGGCAAGGATGGGCAGTTCTTC.

A word on this clone: At one end the junction does not follow the germline gene, possibly because of a read error. The rearrangement links TRBV2 to TRBJ1-5; D uncertain. Germline CDR1 and CDR2: SNHLY and FYNNEI. This CDR3 has 13 residues. The CDR3 nucleotides are TGTGCCAGCAGACTAGACGGGTCGCTATGGTCTTATTTT. Translated, it gives CASRLDGSLWSYF.

Only one count was recorded for this clone. The chain links TRBV5-1 to TRBJ1-1; D is perhaps TRBD1 (5 bases). CDR1 and CDR2 from the germline V gene are SGHRS and YFSETQ. CDR3 length: 14 residues. V was trimmed by 5 bases and J by 2 bases, leaving 13 bases between them. The chain's CDR3 is CASSQQATNTEAFF. CDR3 DNA: TGCGCCAGCAGTCAACAGGCAACAAACACTGAAGCTTTCTTT.

As for this clone: The sample has other DNA sequences that encode this CDR3 too. The V gene is TRBV7-9, the J gene TRBJ2-7; D not resolved. V gave up 4 bases and J gave up 3 bases, with 4 bases separating them. Germline loops: CDR1 SEHNR, CDR2 FQNEAQ (reference sequence). This CDR3 contains 11 residues. The CDR3 sequence: CASSSRYEQYF. CDR3 sequence (DNA): TGTGCCAGCAGCTCTCGCTACGAGCAGTACTTC. Drawing the rest from reference TRBV7-9 and TRBJ2-7, the complete variable domain is DTGVSQNPRHKITKRGQNVTFRCDPISEHNRLYWYRQTLGQGPEFLTYFQNEAQLEKSRLLSDRFSAERPKGSFSTLEIQRTEQGDSAMYLCASSSRYEQYFGPGTRLTVT.

This clone was seen more than once but under ten times. This sequence joins TRBV10-3 and TRBJ1-5; D perhaps matches TRBD1 (5 bases). This CDR3 region has 15 residues. Germline V CDR1 and CDR2: ENHRY, SYGVKD. V lost 4 bases, J lost 2 bases, and 12 bases lay in between. CDR3 region: CAISGRGSGNQPQHF. DNA for the CDR3: TGTGCCATCAGTGGACGGGGGTCTGGCAATCAGCCCCAGCATTTT.

This chain joins TRBV28 and TRBJ2-6, with D perhaps TRBD2 (7 bases). Germline assignment: CDR1 MDHEN and CDR2 SYDVKM. The CDR3 is 17 residues long. V was trimmed by 3 bases and J by 3 bases, leaving 15 bases between them. The CDR3 nucleotides read TGTGCCAGCAGTTTCAGGATAGGGGGGGATGGGGCCAACGTCCTGACTTTC. Translation: CASSFRIGGDGANVLTF.

This chain connects TRBV6-1 to TRBJ1-1; D is uncertain. Germline CDR1 MNHNS, CDR2 SASEGT. This CDR3 has 12 amino acids. V was clipped by 3 bases and J by 3 bases, with 5 bases between them. The CDR3 DNA is TGTGCCAGCAGTGAGAGTCACACTGAAGCTTTCTTT. It specifies CASSESHTEAFF.

The gene calls are TRBV7-3 and TRBJ1-4; a possible D gene is TRBD1 (5 bases). The length of the CDR3 is 15 residues. Germline lookup yields CDR1 SGHTA and CDR2 FQGTGA. V was trimmed by 6 bases and J by 3 bases, leaving 14 bases between them. DNA of the CDR3: TGTGCCAGCAGGCTCCAGGGTCGCGCTAATGAAAAACTGTTTTTT. Translation gives CASRLQGRANEKLFF.

The chain carries TRBV5-1 and TRBJ1-2; a possible D gene is TRBD1 (6 bases). Trimming cost V 4 bases and J 0 bases, with 16 bases left between them. The V gene's germline CDR1 is SGHRS and CDR2 YFSETQ. CDR3 size: 16 residues. CDR3 sequence: CASSQHTGSANYGYTF. The DNA of the CDR3 is TGCGCCAGCAGCCAACACACAGGGTCGGCTAACTATGGCTACACCTTC. Full variable domain (missing parts from reference TRBV5-1 and TRBJ1-2): KAGVTQTPRYLIKTRGQQVTLSCSPISGHRSVSWYQQTPGQGLQFLFEYFSETQRNKGNFPGRFSGRQFSNSRSEMNVSTLELGDSALYLCASSQHTGSANYGYTFGSGTRLTVV.